Following are 6 T cell receptor beta chains from one sample sequenced in a study of identical twins. TCRdb passed the 5' RACE reads through MiXCR, listing each CDR3 protein once. The table has about 660,000 distinct CDR3 sequences, more than 6.5% seen once; the top ten hold about 0.98%. The same data also contributed to another study, on yellow fever vaccine responses in identical twins.

Material for sequencing was PBMCs. These receptors were taken from a woman between 18 and 30 years old in good health.

This chain uses TRBV19 with TRBJ2-7; D gene uncertain. Germline loops: CDR1 LNHDA, CDR2 SQIVND (reference sequence). The CDR3 sequence is 12 residues long. V shed 4 bases and J shed 2 bases, with 6 bases lying between them. The CDR3 DNA sequence: TGTGCCAGTAGTACCCAGGCCTACGAGCAGTACTTC. Its protein product is CASSTQAYEQYF.

This clonotype was found many times. This sequence joins TRBV7-9 and TRBJ1-4; 8 positions match TRBD1. The V and J ends lost 5 bases and 13 bases, in that order; junction bases with no gene match: 9. This CDR3 is 13 amino acids long. Germline assignment: CDR1 SEHNR and CDR2 FQNEAQ (reference sequence). The CDR3 loop is CASSAGTGRLLFF. The CDR3 nucleotides read TGTGCCAGCAGCGCCGGGACAGGCCGCTTACTGTTTTTT.

The chain carries TRBV2 and TRBJ2-7; a possible D gene is TRBD2 (6 bases). V lost 6 bases and J lost 2, with 14 bases in between. Germline values: CDR1 SNHLY, CDR2 FYNNEI. The CDR3 spans 14 residues. The CDR3 spells CASRGRTNPYEQYF. As DNA, the CDR3 is TGTGCCAGCAGGGGGAGGACAAACCCCTACGAGCAGTACTTC. The entire variable domain, with the rest obtained from reference TRBV2 and TRBJ2-7, is as follows: EPEVTQTPSHQVTQMGQEVILRCVPISNHLYFYWYRQILGQKVEFLVSFYNNEISEKSEIFDDQFSVERPDGSNFTLKIRSTKLEDSAMYFCASRGRTNPYEQYFGPGTRLTVT.

The chain carries TRBV24-1 and TRBJ2-7, with D tentatively TRBD1 (5 bases). Trimming took off 6 bases at V and 6 bases at J, with 20 bases between the two ends. CDR1 and CDR2 (germline): KGHDR, SFDVKD. This CDR3 spans 15 amino acids. CDR3 in amino acids: CATSSGRGGVGEQYF. The DNA for the CDR3 is TGTGCCACCAGTTCCGGTAGGGGTGGGGTCGGCGAGCAGTACTTC.

This clonotype showed up many times. V usage is TRBV12-3 or TRBV12-4 and J usage is TRBJ2-7, with 8 bases that match TRBD1. CDR3 length: 14 amino acids. The ends lost 6 bases at V and 4 bases at J; junction bases unmatched: 8. The CDR3 DNA follows: TGTGCCAGCAGCCCTTTCGGACAGGGTTACGAGCAGTACTTC. This translates into CASSPFGQGYEQYF.

The chain uses TRBV25-1 and TRBJ1-2; unclear D gene. The germline V gene encodes CDR1 MGHDK and CDR2 SYGVNS. Trimming cost V 6 bases and J 6 bases, with 8 bases left between them. The CDR3 spans 11 residues. CDR3 loop: CASRPRDGYTF. The CDR3 nucleotides are TGTGCCAGCAGACCCCGAGATGGCTACACCTTC.